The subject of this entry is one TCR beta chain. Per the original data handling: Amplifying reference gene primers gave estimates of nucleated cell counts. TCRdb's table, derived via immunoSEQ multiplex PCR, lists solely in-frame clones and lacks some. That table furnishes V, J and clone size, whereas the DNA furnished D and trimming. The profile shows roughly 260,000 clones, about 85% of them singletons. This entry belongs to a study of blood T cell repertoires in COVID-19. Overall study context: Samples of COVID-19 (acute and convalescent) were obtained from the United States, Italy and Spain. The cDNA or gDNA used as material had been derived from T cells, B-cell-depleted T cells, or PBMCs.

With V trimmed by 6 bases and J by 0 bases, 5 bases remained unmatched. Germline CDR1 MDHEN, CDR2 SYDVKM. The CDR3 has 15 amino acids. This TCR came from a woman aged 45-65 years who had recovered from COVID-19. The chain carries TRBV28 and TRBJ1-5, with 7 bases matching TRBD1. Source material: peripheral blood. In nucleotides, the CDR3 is TGTGCCAGCAGCACAGGGGCGATTAGCAATCAGCCCCAGCATTTT. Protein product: CASSTGAISNQPQHF.